A selection of T cell receptor beta chains follows, all from one sample in a study of blood T cell repertoires in COVID-19. Repertoires were generated with immunoSEQ multiplex PCR, while TCRdb's copy carries only in-frame clones and drops some. The table includes 6,500 to 9,000 clones, 86% detected once. Sequenced: peripheral blood. These receptors were collected from a woman aged 60-70 years with active COVID-19. Each CDR3 is given with its conserved first and last residue. D genes are given only for firm matches. A row's size may be missing; if present it is once, few, many or a size class.

cdr3_aa cdr3_nt clone_size j_call v_call d_call
CASSITWSGTGELFF TGTGCCAGCAGCATAACATGGTCGGGCACCGGGGAGCTGTTTTTT . TRBJ2-2 TRBV11-3 .
CASRQGQSAGANVLTF TGTGCCAGCCGCCAAGGACAGTCCGCTGGGGCCAACGTCCTGACTTTC . TRBJ2-6 TRBV27 .
CASSLGGAGSYEQYF TGTGCCAGCAGCTTGGGAGGGGCGGGGTCCTACGAGCAGTACTTC . TRBJ2-7 TRBV5-4 .
CASSSGNGNQPQHF TGTGCCAGCAGTTCAGGGAACGGCAATCAGCCCCAGCATTTT . TRBJ1-5 TRBV27 .
CASSQGTHGYTF TGTGCCAGCTCTCAGGGGACGCATGGCTACACCTTC . TRBJ1-2 TRBV6-6 .
CASSPRWGPEAFF TGTGCCAGCAGCCCCCGATGGGGCCCTGAAGCTTTCTTT . TRBJ1-1 TRBV7-8 .
CASSFTAAWDRDTDTQYF TGTGCCAGCAGCTTCACAGCGGCGTGGGACAGGGACACAGATACGCAGTATTTT . TRBJ2-3 TRBV7-6 TRBD1
CAISAGGEQFF TGTGCCATCAGTGCCGGGGGTGAGCAGTTCTTC few TRBJ2-1 TRBV10-3 .
CASSYREQGLGQPQHF TGTGCCAGCAGTTACCGGGAACAGGGTCTCGGTCAGCCCCAGCATTTT once TRBJ1-5 TRBV6-6 .
CASSGQGGSPLHF TGTGCCAGTTCGGGACAGGGAGGGTCACCCCTCCACTTT . TRBJ1-6 TRBV19 TRBD1
CASRTVLNTEAFF TGTGCCAGCAGGACAGTACTAAACACTGAAGCTTTCTTT . TRBJ1-1 TRBV6-5 .
CATSRDRWATGESEKLFF TGTGCCACCAGCAGAGATCGGTGGGCGACAGGGGAATCTGAAAAACTGTTTTTT . TRBJ1-4 TRBV15 TRBD1
CASSPRVAGGLGGGANVLTF TGTGCCAGCAGTCCCCGAGTCGCAGGGGGGTTAGGAGGTGGGGCCAACGTCCTGACTTTC . TRBJ2-6 TRBV6-6 .
CASKTAYEQYF TGTGCCAGCAAGACTGCCTACGAGCAGTACTTC . TRBJ2-7 TRBV21-1 .
CASSTTGIEQYF TGTGCCAGCAGTACTACAGGGATCGAGCAGTACTTC . TRBJ2-7 TRBV2 .
CASSSAYEQYF TGTGCCAGCAGCTCCGCCTACGAGCAGTACTTC . TRBJ2-7 TRBV9 .
CASSPEGSYNSPLHF TGTGCCAGCTCACCGGAGGGCTCCTATAATTCACCCCTCCACTTT few TRBJ1-6 TRBV18 .
CASSLWVITGSNTEAFF TGTGCCAGCAGCTTATGGGTGATTACAGGTTCGAACACTGAAGCTTTCTTT . TRBJ1-1 TRBV7-2 .
CASSTQDNYGYTF TGTGCCAGCAGTACACAGGATAACTATGGCTACACCTTC . TRBJ1-2 TRBV28 .
CASSQVLAGEETQYF TGTGCCAGCAGCCAAGTGCTAGCGGGGGAAGAGACCCAGTACTTC once TRBJ2-5 TRBV3-1/TRBV3-2 TRBD2
CAWQYRGRRGGYTF TGTGCCTGGCAATACAGGGGGCGAAGGGGTGGCTACACCTTC . TRBJ1-2 TRBV30 TRBD1
CASSAAQGYGYTF TGTGCCAGCAGCGCAGCCCAGGGGTATGGCTACACCTTC . TRBJ1-2 TRBV7-3 .
CASSLGGRETYEQYF TGTGCCAGCAGCTTGGGAGGCAGGGAGACCTACGAGCAGTACTTC . TRBJ2-7 TRBV11-3 .
CATPRGPENTGELFF TGTGCCACCCCCAGGGGACCCGAGAACACCGGGGAGCTGTTTTTT . TRBJ2-2 TRBV28 .
CASSRGRAEDTQYF TGTGCCAGCAGCAGGGGGAGGGCAGAAGATACGCAGTATTTT once TRBJ2-3 TRBV7-8 .
CASSLWTGLPYEQYF TGTGCCAGCAGCCTATGGACAGGGCTGCCCTACGAGCAGTACTTC few TRBJ2-7 TRBV5-4 TRBD1
CATREAYTEAFF TGTGCCACACGGGAAGCATACACTGAAGCTTTCTTT . TRBJ1-1 TRBV6-5 .
CASSNHRQGNYEQYF TGTGCCAGTAGTAACCACCGTCAGGGGAACTACGAGCAGTACTTC . TRBJ2-7 TRBV19 .
CAISERGSGLRRESTNSPLHF TGTGCCATCAGTGAGCGGGGGTCAGGGTTACGGCGCGAGAGCACGAATTCACCCCTCCACTTT . TRBJ1-6 TRBV10-3 .
CASSSTWTEPPFHEQYF TGTGCCAGCAGCTCGACCTGGACAGAGCCACCCTTTCACGAGCAGTACTTC . TRBJ2-7 TRBV5-6 .
CASSLDRVSGANVLTF TGCGCCAGCAGCTTGGATCGTGTCTCTGGGGCCAACGTCCTGACTTTC . TRBJ2-6 TRBV5-1 .
CASINSGNTIYF TGTGCCAGCATTAACTCTGGAAACACCATATATTTT . TRBJ1-3 TRBV28 .
CASSQDMTGGDYGYTF TGTGCCAGCAGCCAAGATATGACAGGGGGGGACTATGGCTACACCTTC once TRBJ1-2 TRBV3-1/TRBV3-2 TRBD1
CASSYSAGIQTQYF TGTGCCAGCAGTTACAGTGCGGGGATCCAGACCCAGTACTTC once TRBJ2-5 TRBV6-2/TRBV6-3 .
CASSLGAGTEAFF TGCGCCAGCAGCTTGGGGGCAGGGACTGAAGCTTTCTTT . TRBJ1-1 TRBV5-1 .
CASSLIGEIHGYTF TGTGCCAGCAGTTTAATCGGGGAAATCCATGGCTACACCTTC . TRBJ1-2 TRBV27 .
CASSQDSSGTDTQYF TGTGCCAGCAGCCAAGATTCGTCTGGCACAGATACGCAGTATTTT . TRBJ2-3 TRBV4-2 .
CASRPLAGGRDTQYF TGTGCCAGCAGACCACTAGCGGGGGGGCGAGATACGCAGTATTTT . TRBJ2-3 TRBV28 TRBD2
CASSLSGNQPQHF TGTGCCAGCAGTTTGTCAGGGAATCAGCCCCAGCATTTT . TRBJ1-5 TRBV12-3/TRBV12-4 .
CASGGNQGGTEAFF TGTGCCAGCGGAGGAAACCAGGGGGGCACTGAAGCTTTCTTT . TRBJ1-1 TRBV2 TRBD1
CAWNPERSNQPQHF TGTGCCTGGAACCCCGAGCGGAGCAATCAGCCCCAGCATTTT . TRBJ1-5 TRBV30 .
CASSLVPAIQETQYF TGTGCCAGCAGCTTAGTCCCCGCTATCCAAGAGACCCAGTACTTC . TRBJ2-5 TRBV7-2 .
CASSLRQGEQYF TGTGCCAGCAGTTTGAGACAGGGCGAGCAGTACTTC . TRBJ2-7 TRBV6-2/TRBV6-3 TRBD1
CAISSRQGAVKNTGELFF TGTGCCATCAGCAGTAGACAGGGGGCGGTAAAGAACACCGGGGAGCTGTTTTTT . TRBJ2-2 TRBV10-3 TRBD1
CASSELLGGQETQYF TGTGCCAGCAGTGAATTACTAGGGGGCCAAGAGACCCAGTACTTC . TRBJ2-5 TRBV25-1 .
CASSHGDTQYF TGTGCCAGCAGTCACGGGGATACGCAGTATTTT . TRBJ2-3 TRBV6-1 .
CASSPAVAQPQHF TGTGCCAGCAGCCCCGCGGTCGCACAGCCCCAGCATTTT once TRBJ1-5 TRBV3-1/TRBV3-2 .
CASSRTGNYGYTF TGTGCCAGCAGCCGAACAGGGAACTATGGCTACACCTTC . TRBJ1-2 TRBV6-5 .
CASSTPRDRAPDDYGYTF TGTGCCAGCAGCACCCCCCGGGACAGGGCCCCAGACGACTATGGCTACACCTTC . TRBJ1-2 TRBV7-9 TRBD1
CASSPLKGQGTIHQPQHF TGCGCCAGCAGCCCTCTCAAGGGACAGGGGACCATTCATCAGCCCCAGCATTTT . TRBJ1-5 TRBV4-1 TRBD1
CASSLGTSYEQYF TGTGCCAGCAGCCTCGGGACTAGCTACGAGCAGTACTTC . TRBJ2-7 TRBV13 TRBD2
CASSPGQGLMGGETQYF TGCGCCAGCAGCCCTGGACAGGGGCTAATGGGTGGAGAGACCCAGTACTTC . TRBJ2-5 TRBV5-1 TRBD1
CASRRTGRSYNEQFF TGTGCCAGCCGAAGGACAGGGCGCTCCTACAATGAGCAGTTCTTC once TRBJ2-1 TRBV5-4 TRBD1
CSVEDGTGFNGYTF TGCAGCGTTGAAGACGGCACAGGGTTTAATGGCTACACCTTC . TRBJ1-2 TRBV29-1 .
CASSLSGQGTETQYF TGTGCCAGCAGCTTAAGTGGACAGGGGACCGAGACCCAGTACTTC . TRBJ2-5 TRBV11-2 TRBD1